This T cell receptor (beta chain) was observed in a study of blood T cell repertoires in COVID-19 (dated by TCRdb to the early 2020s). Background on the whole study: Samples covering the acute and convalescent phases of COVID-19 were provided by collaborators in the United States, Italy and Spain. The samples were drawn from the first 160 participants of the ongoing ImmuneRACE study and from about 1,200 subjects provided by 6 global collaborators. The repertoires were made available in a free public database intended to serve as a resource for research on the immune response to SARS-CoV-2. Where available, HLA class I and class II types were obtained from metadata supplied by the sample provider rather than from assay-based typing. The material from the prospective study consisted of cDNA or gDNA derived from T cells, B-cell-depleted T cells, or PBMCs. Deeply sampled blood TCRbeta repertoires from subjects exposed to, actively infected with, or recovered from COVID-19 were included in the dataset. Sample metadata almost always included a de-identified subject ID, COVID-19 status, age in years and sex.

Findings and caveats that apply to the study as a whole: The quantity of clinical and demographic metadata differed by source and by participant and was supplied without curation.

This clone occurred once. Its antigen specificity is not known. Within one base of it there is no much larger clone, and no base qualities were kept. The collaborating institutions used their own protocols to collect whole blood in K2EDTA tubes. For TCRbeta analysis, collaborators shipped samples in one of three forms: frozen whole blood, isolated PBMCs, or DNA extracted from either of those sample types. The CDR3 sequence holds 16 residues, the cysteine and phenylalanine included. The sequence is cut down to CDR3 DNA, 48 bases in frame from base 1. The germline V gene (reference sequence) provides CDR1 SGHNT and CDR2 YYREEE. V trim: 1 base; J trim: 1 base; unmatched bases: 3. TCRbeta CDR3 regions were amplified from genomic DNA using the immunoSEQ Assay, a bias-controlled multiplex PCR. The published analysis was carried out like this. Nucleated cell counts per sample were estimated from amplification of reference gene primers within the assay. To quantify the absolute abundance of each unique TCRbeta CDR3 rearrangement, sequence reads were collapsed and filtered. For each sample, productive Simpson clonality was calculated as the square root of Simpson's diversity index across productive rearrangements. The immuneACCESS repertoire file appears here via TCRdb, limited to in-frame rearrangements. These files lack a portion of the clones; in checked studies, under half of the deficit traces to unresolved V genes, and the cause of the others is not known. Clone size and the V and J calls come from that table; the DNA yielded D and trimming. The sample records roughly 260,000 clones, 82% of which are singletons. Approximately 5% of the sample is taken by the ten largest.

The sequence was collected from an elderly woman with active or convalescent COVID-19. The rearranged segments are TRBV5-4 and TRBJ2-3, with 10 bases in between that match TRBD2. The specimen was peripheral blood. The CDR3: CASSLRLAGGTDTQYF. The bases are TGTGCCAGCAGCTTGAGGCTAGCGGGAGGCACAGATACGCAGTATTTT. Where the CDR3 stops, the reference TRBV5-4 and TRBJ2-3 genes take over; the full variable domain is ETGVTQSPTHLIKTRGQQVTLRCSSQSGHNTVSWYQQALGQGPQFIFQYYREEENGRGNFPPRFSGLQFPNYSSELNVNALELDDSALYLCASSLRLAGGTDTQYFGPGTRLTVL.